The 6 T cell receptor beta chains below all came from one sample that was sequenced in a study of blood T cell repertoires in COVID-19. Repertoires were generated with immunoSEQ multiplex PCR, while TCRdb's copy carries only in-frame clones and drops some. The data hold 350,000 to 450,000 clones, with 80% to 95% observed a single time. The sample was PBMCs or T cells enriched from blood (not recorded which). Every receptor here comes from a woman aged 40 to 50 who had been exposed to COVID-19.

V usage is TRBV7-9 and J usage is TRBJ1-2, with TRBD1 as a possible D gene (6 bases). This CDR3 is built from 15 residues. CDR1 and CDR2 from the germline V gene are SEHNR and FQNEAQ (reference sequence). Trimming pared 2 bases from V and 8 bases from J, leaving 18 bases between. CDR3 DNA: TGTGCCAGCAGCTTATCTGGCACAGGGTCCTCCGGCTACACCTTC. It yields the protein CASSLSGTGSSGYTF.

The chain is built from TRBV5-6 and TRBJ2-6; maybe TRBD2 (5 bases). The V gene lost 2 bases and the J gene lost 0 bases, with 6 bases spanning the gap. The V gene's germline CDR1 is SGHDT and CDR2 YYEEEE. The CDR3 covers 15 residues. The CDR3 DNA sequence: TGTGCCAGCAGCTTTCGGGGCTCTGGGGCCAACGTCCTGACTTTC. The encoded protein is CASSFRGSGANVLTF.

The V call is TRBV7-6, the J call TRBJ1-1, with 10 positions matching TRBD1. Germline CDR1 and CDR2: SGHVS and FNYEAQ. J lost 2 bases, V lost 1 base, and 1 base had no gene match. The CDR3 length is 15 residues. The CDR3 nucleotides are TGTGCCAGCAGCTTAGGGACAGGGGGAAACACTGAAGCTTTCTTT. This encodes CASSLGTGGNTEAFF.

A few counts support this clone. V is TRBV10-1 and J is TRBJ2-7; 7 bases are a match to TRBD2. The CDR3 extends over 13 amino acids. Trimming took 6 bases from V and 0 from J; bases not matched to a gene: 2. Per the germline V gene, CDR1 is WNHNN and CDR2 is SYGVQD (reference sequence). The CDR3 bases are TGCGCCAGCAGAGCTAGCGGCTCCTACGAGCAGTACTTC. Translated: CASRASGSYEQYF.

This sequence joins TRBV28 and TRBJ1-2; 8 bases align to TRBD1. J gave up 2 bases and V 5 bases, and 4 bases lay outside the gene matches. Per the germline V gene, CDR1 is MDHEN and CDR2 is SYDVKM. The CDR3 covers 14 residues. The CDR3 nucleotides are TGTGCCAGCAGTACGTGGACAGGGAACTATGGCTACACCTTC. It specifies CASSTWTGNYGYTF.

This sequence joins TRBV5-4 and TRBJ2-2, with a possible D match to TRBD2 (6 bases). From germline, CDR1 is SGHNT and CDR2 YYREEE (reference sequence). This CDR3 region has 15 residues. V lost 5 bases, J lost 3 bases, and 14 bases lay in between. CDR3 sequence (DNA): TGTGCCAGCAGTCCCGGGGGACCGTACACCGGGGAGCTGTTTTTT. Encoded protein: CASSPGGPYTGELFF.